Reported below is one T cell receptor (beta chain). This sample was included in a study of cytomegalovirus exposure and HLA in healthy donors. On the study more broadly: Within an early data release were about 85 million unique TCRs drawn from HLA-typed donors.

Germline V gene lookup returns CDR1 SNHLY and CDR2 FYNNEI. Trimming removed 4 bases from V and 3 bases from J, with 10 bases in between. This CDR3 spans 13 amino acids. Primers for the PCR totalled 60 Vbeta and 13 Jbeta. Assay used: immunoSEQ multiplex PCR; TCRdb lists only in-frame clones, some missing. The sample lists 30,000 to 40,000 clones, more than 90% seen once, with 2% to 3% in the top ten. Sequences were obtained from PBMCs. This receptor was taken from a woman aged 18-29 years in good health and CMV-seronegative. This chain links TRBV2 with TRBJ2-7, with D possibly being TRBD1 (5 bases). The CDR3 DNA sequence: TGTGCCAGCAGTGGCGACAGACTCTACGAGCAGTACTTC. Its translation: CASSGDRLYEQYF.